Reported below is one T cell receptor beta chain. These data are taken from a study of sequential checkpoint blockade in melanoma. Turning to the study itself: Randomization was 1:1 between first-line nivolumab→ipilimumab and ipilimumab→nivolumab.

The germline CDR1 and CDR2 sequences are SQVTM and ANQGSEA. The CDR3 is 15 amino acids. The treatment denotes: randomized to nivolumab then ipilimumab (arm A) or the reverse (arm B). DNA-damaging chemotherapy had not been given to any patient beforehand. Method: immunoSEQ multiplex PCR; TCRdb's copy keeps in-frame clones and lacks some. The sample lists more than 15,000 clones, more than 60% occurring once. This sequence joins TRBV29-1 and TRBJ2-5; TRBD1 matches 10 bases. The assigned J gene may be wrong: the sequence end matches TRBJ2-7 better. Material: CD8+ T cells sorted from blood (inferred from file names), obtained from a patient given nivolumab and ipilimumab in sequence. This clonotype was obtained from a human donor with melanoma. Written as DNA, the CDR3 is TGCAGCGTTGAACGGGGACAGGGGTCTTTGTACGAGCAGTACTTC. It translates to CSVERGQGSLYEQYF.